This T cell receptor (beta chain) appears in the sequencing data of a study of T cells in localized non-small cell lung cancer (dated by TCRdb to between 2020 and 2021). About the full investigation: T cell repertoires of 200 to 300 early-stage NSCLC patients were analyzed, with tumors being compared against uninvolved tumor-adjacent lungs. All 250 or so NSCLC patients in the cohort were treatment-naive and had localized lung tumors that were resected. Of the NSCLC patients, over 120 were male and about 97 were female, and the mean age was about 69 years. What the study reported, not specific to this receptor: Longer overall survival was associated with higher T cell density in blood, whereas shorter survival was associated with higher clonality in adjacent lung. Because multi-region tumor sequencing was not done, intratumor heterogeneity could not be ruled out. A median of around 50 of the top 100 tumor clones were detected in paired uninvolved adjacent lung, and under 30 of these tumor clones were also found among the top 100 clones of the paired uninvolved adjacent lung. The highest T cell clonality was observed in uninvolved tumor-adjacent lung, where clonality exceeded that of tumor, suggesting that antigenic responses were more focused in uninvolved tumor-adjacent lung. Because of the exploratory design, TCR variables were selected using unadjusted p-values without false-discovery rate correction.

Trimming at the junction amounts to 2 bases on V and 2 bases on J, and the germline ends lie 7 bases apart. CDR1 and CDR2, looked up from the germline V gene, are SGHNT and YENEEA. There are 13 amino acids in the CDR3, from cysteine to phenylalanine inclusive. CDR3 DNA only is kept here, 39 bases in frame from base 1. Turning to this clone: Its antigen is not yet known. No clone much larger than this one lies a single base away; base qualities are absent.

At diagnosis, peripheral blood, uninvolved tumor-adjacent lung and tumor were collected and stored as a combination of fresh-frozen and FFPE material. For TCR repertoire profiling, blood samples were analyzed in the form of peripheral blood mononuclear cells. The immunoSEQ Assay was used to sequence TCR beta CDR3 regions from DNA. For the original study's pipeline: T cell density was computed as TCR beta template counts normalized to usable DNA estimated by amplifying housekeeping genes. Richness was estimated using the preseqR package, with extrapolation to 400,000 templates for PBMC samples and to 120,000 templates for tissue samples. Clonality was calculated as one minus Pielou's evenness. Tissue-enriched TCRs were identified through differential abundance testing performed on productive amino-acid clonotypes, with a minimum total count of 5 and an alpha of 0.1. Repertoire overlap between compartments was quantified with the Jaccard Index and Morisita Overlap Index. TCR beta CDR3s were clustered by GLIPH together with public tetramer-defined viral CDR3s, and at least three viral sequences plus V-gene enrichment were required for viral motifs. TCRdb provides this immuneACCESS table in a form limited to in-frame rearrangements. Some clones are lacking; in checked studies, under half of them reflect an unresolved V gene, and why the rest are absent is not known. V, J and clone size are taken as reported in that table, and D and trimming were inferred from the DNA itself. This sample holds 55,000 to 80,000 clones; roughly 86% were observed only once. Of the sample, roughly 14% falls within the top ten clones.

The chain is assembled from TRBV11-3 and TRBJ2-7, and the D gene may be TRBD1, 5 bases matching. Source: peripheral blood, taken before any cancer treatment. The receptor's source is a female donor older than 55 with stage I lung adenocarcinoma. The nucleotide sequence is TGTGCCAGCAGCTTAACAGGTACCTACGAGCAGTACTTC. It encodes CASSLTGTYEQYF.